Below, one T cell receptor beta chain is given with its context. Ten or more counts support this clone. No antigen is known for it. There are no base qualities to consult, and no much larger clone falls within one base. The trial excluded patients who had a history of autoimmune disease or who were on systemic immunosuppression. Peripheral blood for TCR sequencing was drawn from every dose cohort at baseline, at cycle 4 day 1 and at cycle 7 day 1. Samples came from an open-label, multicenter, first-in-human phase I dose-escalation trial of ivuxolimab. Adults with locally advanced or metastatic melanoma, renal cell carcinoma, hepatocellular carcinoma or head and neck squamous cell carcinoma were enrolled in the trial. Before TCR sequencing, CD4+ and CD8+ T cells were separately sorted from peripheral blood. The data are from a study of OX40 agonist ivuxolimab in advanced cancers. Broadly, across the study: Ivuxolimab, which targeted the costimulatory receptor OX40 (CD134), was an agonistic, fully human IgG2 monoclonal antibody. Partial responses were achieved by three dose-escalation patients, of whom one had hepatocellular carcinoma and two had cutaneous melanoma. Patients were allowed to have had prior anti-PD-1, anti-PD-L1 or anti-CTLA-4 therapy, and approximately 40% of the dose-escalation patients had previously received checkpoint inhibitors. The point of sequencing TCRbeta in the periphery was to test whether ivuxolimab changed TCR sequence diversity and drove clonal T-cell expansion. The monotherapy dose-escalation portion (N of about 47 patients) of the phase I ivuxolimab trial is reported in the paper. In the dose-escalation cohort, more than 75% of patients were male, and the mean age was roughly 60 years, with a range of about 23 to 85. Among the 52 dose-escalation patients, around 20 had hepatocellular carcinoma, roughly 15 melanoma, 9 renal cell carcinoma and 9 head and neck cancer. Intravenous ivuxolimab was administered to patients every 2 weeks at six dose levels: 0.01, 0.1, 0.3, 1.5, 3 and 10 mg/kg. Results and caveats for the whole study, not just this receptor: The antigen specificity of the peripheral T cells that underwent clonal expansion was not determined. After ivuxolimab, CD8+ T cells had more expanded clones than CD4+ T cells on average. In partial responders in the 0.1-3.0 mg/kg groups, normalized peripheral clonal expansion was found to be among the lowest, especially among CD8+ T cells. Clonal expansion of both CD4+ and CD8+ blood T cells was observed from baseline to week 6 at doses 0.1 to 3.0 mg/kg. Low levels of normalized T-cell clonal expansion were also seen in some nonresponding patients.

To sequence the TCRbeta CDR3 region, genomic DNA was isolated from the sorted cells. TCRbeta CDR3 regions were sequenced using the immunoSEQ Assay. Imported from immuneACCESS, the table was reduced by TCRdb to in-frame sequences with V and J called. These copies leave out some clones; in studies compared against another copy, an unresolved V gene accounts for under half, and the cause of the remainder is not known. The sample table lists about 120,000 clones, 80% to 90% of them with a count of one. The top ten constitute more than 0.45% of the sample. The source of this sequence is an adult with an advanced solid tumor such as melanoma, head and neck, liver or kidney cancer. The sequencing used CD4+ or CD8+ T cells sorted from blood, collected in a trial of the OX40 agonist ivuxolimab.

The CDR3 loop reads CASSPSVGSYNSPLHF. The bases read TGCGCCAGCAGCCCCTCGGTGGGCTCCTATAATTCACCCCTCCACTTT. The V and J segments used are TRBV23-1 and TRBJ1-6; confidence is insufficient to name the D gene. TRBV23-1 carries the ORF label, with uncertain function. V loses 6 bases, J loses 0 bases, and the germline ends lie 12 bases apart. Spanning cysteine to phenylalanine, the CDR3 consists of 16 amino acids. Only the CDR3 portion is preserved as DNA: 48 bases, with reading frame beginning at the first base.